The rows below give T cell receptor beta chains drawn from one sample of a study of a mutant IDH1 vaccine in newly diagnosed glioma. For these receptors, no antigen is known. Generated by immunoSEQ multiplex PCR, the TCRdb table keeps only in-frame clones and is missing some. The sample shows 55,000 to 70,000 clones, roughly 90% of them seen only once. The sequencing here drew on PBMCs, taken from a glioma patient whose treatment included an IDH1 peptide vaccine. Receptors originate from a man in his forties or fifties with glioma. Both conserved end residues are part of each CDR3. The D gene is left open where the match is weak. Size is omitted from some rows. Given values are once, few, many or a class for expanded clones.

clone_size: .; cdr3_length: 13; d_call: .; v_call: TRBV4-2; j_call: TRBJ1-2; cdr3_aa: CASSRSGGYGYTF; cdr3_nt: TGTGCCAGCAGCCGATCCGGGGGCTATGGCTACACCTTC
clone_size: .; cdr3_length: 13; d_call: .; v_call: TRBV7-2; j_call: TRBJ1-2; cdr3_aa: CASSLAGEYGYTF; cdr3_nt: TGTGCCAGCAGCTTAGCAGGGGAGTATGGCTACACCTTC
clone_size: .; cdr3_length: 16; d_call: TRBD1; v_call: TRBV10-3; j_call: TRBJ2-2; cdr3_aa: CAISVRDRGNTGELFF; cdr3_nt: TGTGCCATCAGTGTTAGGGACAGGGGGAACACCGGGGAGCTGTTTTTT
clone_size: .; cdr3_length: 15; d_call: .; v_call: TRBV6-5; j_call: TRBJ2-1; cdr3_aa: CASSPGAGIYNEQFF; cdr3_nt: TGTGCCAGCAGTCCGGGGGCGGGAATATACAATGAGCAGTTCTTC
clone_size: .; cdr3_length: 15; d_call: TRBD1; v_call: TRBV18; j_call: TRBJ1-1; cdr3_aa: CASSPLTGGLGEAFF; cdr3_nt: TGTGCCAGCTCACCTTTGACAGGGGGTCTGGGTGAAGCTTTCTTT
clone_size: .; cdr3_length: 16; d_call: .; v_call: TRBV18; j_call: TRBJ2-3; cdr3_aa: CASSPQVTYSTDTQYF; cdr3_nt: TGTGCCAGCTCACCTCAGGTTACCTATAGCACAGATACGCAGTATTTT
clone_size: .; cdr3_length: 14; d_call: TRBD2; v_call: TRBV29-1; j_call: TRBJ2-3; cdr3_aa: CSVETSGSRDTQYF; cdr3_nt: TGCAGCGTTGAAACTAGCGGGAGTCGCGATACGCAGTATTTT
clone_size: .; cdr3_length: 15; d_call: .; v_call: TRBV11-1; j_call: TRBJ2-1; cdr3_aa: CASSYTGSGSGEQFF; cdr3_nt: TGTGCCAGCAGCTACACAGGTTCGGGTTCTGGAGAGCAGTTCTTC
clone_size: few; cdr3_length: 12; d_call: TRBD1; v_call: TRBV28; j_call: TRBJ1-2; cdr3_aa: CACRTGAYGYTF; cdr3_nt: TGTGCCTGCCGGACAGGAGCCTACGGCTACACCTTC
clone_size: once; cdr3_length: 12; d_call: .; v_call: TRBV7-2; j_call: TRBJ1-6; cdr3_aa: CASSSLPSPLHF; cdr3_nt: TGTGCCAGCAGCTCTCTCCCCTCACCCCTCCACTTT
clone_size: few; cdr3_length: 10; d_call: .; v_call: TRBV30; j_call: TRBJ1-1; cdr3_aa: CAWMHSLATF; cdr3_nt: TGTGCCTGGATGCACTCCCTTGCCACCTTT
clone_size: few; cdr3_length: 16; d_call: TRBD2; v_call: TRBV5-6; j_call: TRBJ2-3; cdr3_aa: CASSVLAGGLTDTQYF; cdr3_nt: TGTGCCAGCAGCGTACTAGCGGGGGGGCTCACAGATACGCAGTATTTT
clone_size: .; cdr3_length: 14; d_call: .; v_call: TRBV5-1; j_call: TRBJ1-3; cdr3_aa: CASSLVGSGNTIYF; cdr3_nt: TGCGCCAGCAGCTTGGTGGGCTCTGGAAACACCATATATTTT
clone_size: .; cdr3_length: 15; d_call: .; v_call: TRBV9; j_call: TRBJ1-5; cdr3_aa: CASSVGAISNQPQHF; cdr3_nt: TGTGCCAGCAGCGTAGGGGCAATTTCCAATCAGCCCCAGCATTTT
clone_size: once; cdr3_length: 12; d_call: .; v_call: TRBV28; j_call: TRBJ1-4; cdr3_aa: CASRGLLGKLFF; cdr3_nt: TGTGCCAGCAGAGGGCTCCTCGGGAAACTGTTTTTT
clone_size: .; cdr3_length: 15; d_call: .; v_call: TRBV7-8; j_call: TRBJ1-6; cdr3_aa: CASSALPGMNSPLHF; cdr3_nt: TGTGCCAGCAGCGCGCTCCCTGGGATGAATTCACCCCTCCACTTT
clone_size: .; cdr3_length: 17; d_call: .; v_call: TRBV7-9; j_call: TRBJ1-5; cdr3_aa: CASSLGSWRSSNQPQHF; cdr3_nt: TGTGCCAGCAGCTTAGGTAGTTGGCGGAGTAGCAATCAGCCCCAGCATTTT
clone_size: once; cdr3_length: 14; d_call: .; v_call: TRBV30; j_call: TRBJ1-6; cdr3_aa: CAWSGQRYNSPLHF; cdr3_nt: TGTGCCTGGAGTGGTCAGCGTTATAATTCACCCCTCCACTTT
clone_size: .; cdr3_length: 13; d_call: .; v_call: TRBV27; j_call: TRBJ1-1; cdr3_aa: CASSSNLGAEAFF; cdr3_nt: TGTGCCAGCAGTTCGAACCTTGGCGCTGAAGCTTTCTTT
clone_size: .; cdr3_length: 16; d_call: TRBD2; v_call: TRBV28; j_call: TRBJ2-7; cdr3_aa: CASRHRLAGGLLWQYF; cdr3_nt: TGTGCCAGCAGACACAGATTAGCGGGAGGTCTTTTGTGGCAGTACTTC
clone_size: once; cdr3_length: 14; d_call: .; v_call: TRBV29-1; j_call: TRBJ1-6; cdr3_aa: CSVGGTAGESPLHF; cdr3_nt: TGCAGCGTTGGTGGGACGGCTGGGGAGTCACCCCTCCACTTT
clone_size: .; cdr3_length: 17; d_call: TRBD1; v_call: TRBV7-9; j_call: TRBJ2-1; cdr3_aa: CASSLATGTGGNNEQFF; cdr3_nt: TGTGCCAGCAGCTTAGCAACCGGGACAGGGGGTAACAATGAGCAGTTCTTC
clone_size: .; cdr3_length: 14; d_call: TRBD1; v_call: TRBV7-8; j_call: TRBJ1-5; cdr3_aa: CASSIGTDHQPQHF; cdr3_nt: TGTGCCAGCAGCATAGGGACAGATCATCAGCCCCAGCATTTT
clone_size: .; cdr3_length: 16; d_call: TRBD2; v_call: TRBV6-5; j_call: TRBJ2-7; cdr3_aa: CASSYSLAGATYEQYF; cdr3_nt: TGTGCCAGCAGTTACTCCCTAGCGGGGGCGACCTACGAGCAGTACTTC
clone_size: once; cdr3_length: 12; d_call: .; v_call: TRBV7-2; j_call: TRBJ2-5; cdr3_aa: CASSPLTGTQYF; cdr3_nt: TGTGCCAGCAGCCCCCTCACCGGGACCCAGTACTTC
clone_size: few; cdr3_length: 14; d_call: TRBD1; v_call: TRBV28; j_call: TRBJ1-4; cdr3_aa: CASTKDRPNEKLFF; cdr3_nt: TGTGCCAGCACAAAGGACAGGCCTAATGAAAAACTGTTTTTT
clone_size: .; cdr3_length: 14; d_call: TRBD2; v_call: TRBV2; j_call: TRBJ2-7; cdr3_aa: CASSRTRLSYEQYF; cdr3_nt: TGTGCCAGCAGCCGGACTAGACTCTCCTACGAGCAGTACTTC
clone_size: .; cdr3_length: 15; d_call: .; v_call: TRBV10-1; j_call: TRBJ2-1; cdr3_aa: CASSEIGGNYNEQFF; cdr3_nt: TGCGCCAGCAGTGAGATCGGGGGCAACTACAATGAGCAGTTCTTC